What follows is one T cell receptor beta chain and its context. TCRdb's table, derived via immunoSEQ multiplex PCR, lists solely in-frame clones and lacks some. The data contain roughly 97,000 clones, about four fifths of them singletons. These data originate in a study of blood T cell repertoires in COVID-19. V shed 4 bases, J shed 3 bases, and the junction held 3 bases outside the gene matches. This CDR3 region has 13 residues. In germline, CDR1 is SQVTM, CDR2 ANQGSEA. The chain recombines TRBV29-1 with TRBJ2-3, with 8 nucleotides matching TRBD1. This sequence was found in a woman at least 80 years old with active or convalescent COVID-19. Input material: peripheral blood. The CDR3, as DNA: TGCAGCGTTGGACAGGGGCAAACAGATACGCAGTATTTT. It yields the protein CSVGQGQTDTQYF.